This record looks at one T cell receptor (beta chain) sequence and its context. The data are from a study of blood T cell repertoires in COVID-19. Study as a whole: The samples span acute and convalescent COVID-19 from the United States, Italy and Spain. The analysed material was cDNA or gDNA that came from T cells, B-cell-depleted T cells, or PBMCs.

V was clipped by 5 bases and J by 9 bases, with 17 bases between them. This CDR3 has 14 amino acids. Per the germline V gene, CDR1 is LNHDA and CDR2 is SQIVND (reference sequence). Original processing notes: How many nucleated cells were present was estimated from reference gene primer amplification. This table comes from immunoSEQ multiplex PCR, and its TCRdb copy is limited to in-frame clones, with some not included. The V and J calls and clone size were taken over from that table, and D and trimming were inferred from the DNA. The sample lists around 250,000 clones; approximately 89% were seen once.

Sequenced material: peripheral blood. The V call is TRBV19, the J call TRBJ2-1; D might be TRBD1 (5 bases). The clonotype comes from a woman aged 60-75 years who had recovered from COVID-19. CDR3 nucleotides: TGTGCCAGTAGTCCACGCCATCAGGGCAGTGAGCAGTTCTTC. This encodes CASSPRHQGSEQFF.